A selection of T cell receptor beta chains follows, all from one sample in a study of blood T cell repertoires in COVID-19. Assay: immunoSEQ multiplex PCR; the TCRdb copy retains only in-frame clones and omits some. The data contain 250,000 to 350,000 clones, roughly 90% of them seen just once; the ten biggest clones take up around 0.84%. Sequenced material: peripheral blood. The receptors originated from a man aged 30 to 45 with acute or convalescent COVID-19. The CDR3 runs from the conserved cysteine through the conserved F or W. A D gene is named only where the DNA matches it firmly. A clone size is listed for some rows: how often the clone was seen (once, few, many), or a class if it is expanded.

j_gene | v_gene | len | d_gene | abundance | CDR3nt | CDR3aa
TRBJ1-4 | TRBV7-2 | 15 | NA | NA | TGTGCCAGCAGCTTCACGGGGCTCGGAGGGGAAAAACTGTTTTTT | CASSFTGLGGEKLFF
TRBJ2-5 | TRBV19 | 14 | TRBD2 | NA | TGTGTTGAGGTGGGACTAGCGGGAGGAGAGACCCAGTACTTC | CVEVGLAGGETQYF
TRBJ2-3 | TRBV2 | 14 | TRBD1 | once | TGTGCCAGCACTAGAGGACAGGACACAGATACGCAGTATTTT | CASTRGQDTDTQYF
TRBJ1-6 | TRBV7-8 | 16 | TRBD1 | NA | TGTGCCAGCAGAACCCGGGACAGGGGAGTTAATTCACCCCTCCACTTT | CASRTRDRGVNSPLHF
TRBJ2-4 | TRBV29-1 | 15 | TRBD2 | few | TGCAGCGCCAGTGGGCAGCCGGGAGGCAAAAACATTCAGTACTTC | CSASGQPGGKNIQYF
TRBJ1-2 | TRBV4-1 | 16 | TRBD1 | few | TGCGCCAGCAGCCAAGATAGCGGTAGGGGGCCGCATGGCTACACCTTC | CASSQDSGRGPHGYTF
TRBJ2-3 | TRBV10-1 | 14 | NA | NA | TGCGCCAGCAGCGGGATTTCACCCACAGATACGCAGTATTTT | CASSGISPTDTQYF
TRBJ2-7 | TRBV11-2 | 14 | TRBD1 | NA | TGTGCCAGCAGCTCGGACAGGAGATCCTACGAGCAGTACTTC | CASSSDRRSYEQYF
TRBJ1-1 | TRBV10-3 | 14 | NA | NA | TGTGCCATCAGTGATTGGATAGCCGCCACTGAAGCTTTCTTT | CAISDWIAATEAFF
TRBJ2-4 | TRBV28 | 14 | NA | NA | TGTGCCAGCGCGGGGGCGAACTGGCAAAACATTCAGTACTTC | CASAGANWQNIQYF
TRBJ2-2 | TRBV9 | 14 | NA | NA | TGTGCCAGCAGCGTAGCAGGGTTGACCGGGGAGCTGTTTTTT | CASSVAGLTGELFF
TRBJ1-5 | TRBV3-1/TRBV3-2 | 16 | NA | NA | TGTGCCAGCAGCCAAGATTCTGGGGCAGAGAATCAGCCCCAGCATTTT | CASSQDSGAENQPQHF
TRBJ1-5 | TRBV23-1 | 14 | NA | NA | TGCGCCAGCAGTCAATCACATAGCAATCAGCCCCAGCATTTT | CASSQSHSNQPQHF
TRBJ1-1 | TRBV28 | 13 | NA | NA | TGTGCCAGCAGTTTCCACCCCGCGCCGCGGGCTTTCTTT | CASSFHPAPRAFF
TRBJ2-3 | TRBV7-9 | 17 | TRBD1 | few | TGTGCCAGCAGCCCTAGGGGACAGGGTTCGATCACAGATACGCAGTATTTT | CASSPRGQGSITDTQYF
TRBJ2-1 | TRBV5-1 | 14 | TRBD1 | NA | TGCGCCAGCAGCTTGGTTGGGCAGGGGGATGAGCAGTTCTTC | CASSLVGQGDEQFF
TRBJ1-6 | TRBV19 | 15 | NA | NA | TGTGCCAGTAGTGTAAGCCAGGGAAGGAATTCACCCCTCCACTTT | CASSVSQGRNSPLHF
TRBJ2-5 | TRBV19 | 15 | TRBD2 | NA | TGTGCCAGTAGTATAGTCGCGGGAGGGCAAGAGACCCAGTACTTC | CASSIVAGGQETQYF
TRBJ2-7 | TRBV7-9 | 18 | TRBD1 | NA | TGTGCCAGCATCCCCCTTGGACAGGGGCAAGTCGGGTCCTACGAGCAGTACTTC | CASIPLGQGQVGSYEQYF
TRBJ1-6 | TRBV5-1 | 15 | NA | NA | TGCGCCAGCAGCTTGGCTGAGAATTTCAATTCACCCCTCCACTTT | CASSLAENFNSPLHF
TRBJ2-3 | TRBV11-3 | 14 | TRBD2 | NA | TGTGCCAGTCAGCTTAGCCTAGCGGGGGTTACGCAGTATTTT | CASQLSLAGVTQYF
TRBJ2-2 | TRBV28 | 15 | NA | NA | TGTGCCAGCAGTTTAACGCGGGCGAACACCGGGGAGCTGTTTTTT | CASSLTRANTGELFF
TRBJ1-2 | TRBV18 | 17 | NA | NA | TGTGCCAGCTCACCAGAGGCATTAAGGGGCGCGGGAAGCGGCTACACCTTC | CASSPEALRGAGSGYTF
TRBJ2-5 | TRBV5-1 | 15 | NA | NA | TGCGCCAGCACCCAGGGGGGTAGCGGGGAAGAGACCCAGTACTTC | CASTQGGSGEETQYF
TRBJ1-4 | TRBV15 | 17 | TRBD1 | NA | TGTGCCACCAGCAGAGTTGGGACAGGGACCCATAATGAAAAACTGTTTTTT | CATSRVGTGTHNEKLFF
TRBJ2-7 | TRBV6-6 | 16 | NA | NA | TGTGCCAGCAGTTACTCGGGCCAGCGGAGAACCTACGAGCAGTACTTC | CASSYSGQRRTYEQYF
TRBJ1-5 | TRBV28 | 15 | NA | NA | TGTGCCAGCAGGGGAGGCACAGACTACAATCAGCCCCAGCATTTT | CASRGGTDYNQPQHF
TRBJ1-2 | TRBV27 | 13 | NA | once | TGTGCCAGCAGTCGACAGAAGAACTATGGCTACACCTTC | CASSRQKNYGYTF
TRBJ1-2 | TRBV28 | 13 | TRBD1 | NA | TGTGCCAGCATCCTGACAGGGGGCGCGGGCTACACCTTC | CASILTGGAGYTF
TRBJ2-1 | TRBV12-5 | 14 | TRBD1 | NA | TGTGCTAGTGGTTTGGCCATACAGGGGAATGAGCAGTTCTTC | CASGLAIQGNEQFF
TRBJ1-2 | TRBV6-5 | 15 | TRBD1 | NA | TGTGCCAGCAGCCTATATCAAGGGGACAGGCCTGGCTACACCTTC | CASSLYQGDRPGYTF
TRBJ1-1 | TRBV10-1 | 13 | NA | NA | TGCGCCAGCAGCCTCAGGGGAATCTCTGAAGCTTTCTTT | CASSLRGISEAFF
TRBJ1-1 | TRBV7-3 | 14 | NA | NA | TGTGCCAGCAGCCTTTCCTCGGGTTCCCCTGAAGCTTTCTTT | CASSLSSGSPEAFF
TRBJ1-3 | TRBV28 | 12 | TRBD1 | NA | TGTGCCAGCAGTCTAAGACAGGGTATCATATATTTT | CASSLRQGIIYF
TRBJ2-6 | TRBV5-1 | 15 | NA | NA | TGCGCCAGCAGCTTGAAGCCATCTGGGGCCAACGTCCTGACTTTC | CASSLKPSGANVLTF
TRBJ2-3 | TRBV5-1 | 16 | NA | NA | TGCGCCAGCAGCTTGTCGGCAGGGTACAGCACAGATACGCAGTATTTT | CASSLSAGYSTDTQYF
TRBJ1-6 | TRBV18 | 16 | TRBD1 | NA | TGTGCCAGCTCACCGGTAGCCGGGACAGGGGGCACACCCCTCCACTTT | CASSPVAGTGGTPLHF
TRBJ1-2 | TRBV5-6 | 14 | NA | few | TGTGCCAGCAGCCCTCCCAGGTTTAACTATGGCTACACCTTC | CASSPPRFNYGYTF
TRBJ1-2 | TRBV28 | 16 | NA | few | TGTGCCAGCAGCTCCCCCCCGGGGGGGGCACACTATGGCTACACCTTC | CASSSPPGGAHYGYTF
TRBJ2-5 | TRBV9 | 15 | TRBD2 | NA | TGTGCCAGCAGCGTAGGGCGGGGGGAGCAAGAGACCCAGTACTTC | CASSVGRGEQETQYF
TRBJ2-5 | TRBV5-1 | 17 | TRBD2 | NA | TGCGCCAGCAGCTTGCCTAGCGGGGGAAGCAATAAAGAGACCCAGTACTTC | CASSLPSGGSNKETQYF
TRBJ2-1 | TRBV6-5 | 15 | TRBD1 | NA | TGTGCCAGCAGAAGGGGACAGGGGATATACAATGAGCAGTTCTTC | CASRRGQGIYNEQFF
TRBJ2-7 | TRBV6-5 | 15 | NA | once | TGTGCCAGCAGCTTACACCGGGACAACTATTACGAGCAGTACTTC | CASSLHRDNYYEQYF
TRBJ1-5 | TRBV5-1 | 11 | NA | NA | TGCGCCAGCAAGGGGGTTCAGCCCCAGCATTTT | CASKGVQPQHF
TRBJ1-5 | TRBV19 | 13 | NA | NA | TGTGCCACAGCGAGCCATAGCAATCAGCCCCAGCATTTT | CATASHSNQPQHF
TRBJ1-5 | TRBV18 | 16 | TRBD1 | NA | TGTGCCAGCTCACCTAGGACAGGATTAAGCAATCAGCCCCAGCATTTT | CASSPRTGLSNQPQHF
TRBJ1-5 | TRBV19 | 13 | NA | NA | TGTGCCAGTAGCGGGGGGGGAGGTCAGCCCCAGCATTTT | CASSGGGGQPQHF
TRBJ2-7 | TRBV5-1 | 15 | NA | NA | TGCGCCAGCAGCTTGATTTCAGGGGCCCCGGGCGAGCAGTACTTC | CASSLISGAPGEQYF
TRBJ2-3 | TRBV12-5 | 15 | TRBD1 | NA | TGTGCTAGTGGTTACGGACAGGGATACACAGATACGCAGTATTTT | CASGYGQGYTDTQYF
TRBJ2-6 | TRBV6-5 | 15 | TRBD1 | NA | TGTGCCAGCAGACCAGACAGGGCTGGGGCCAACGTCCTGACTTTC | CASRPDRAGANVLTF
TRBJ2-4 | TRBV10-1 | 16 | NA | NA | TGCGCCAGCAGTGAAACCCTGACGGGTGCCAAAAACATTCAGTACTTC | CASSETLTGAKNIQYF
TRBJ2-7 | TRBV19 | 16 | TRBD2 | NA | TGTGCCAGTAGTATTTCGGAGCGGGAAAGAACCTACGAGCAGTACTTC | CASSISERERTYEQYF
TRBJ2-7 | TRBV12-3/TRBV12-4 | 12 | NA | NA | TGTGCCAGCAGCCCAATACGAGGGGAGCAGTACTTC | CASSPIRGEQYF